This T cell receptor (beta chain) was sequenced during a study of shared clonotypes between healthy human individuals. Study background: Researchers assigned three CD4 naive, three CD4 memory, two CD8 naive and one CD8 memory plate to each donor.

Study results and limitations: A small donor pool kept down the genetic and exposure-history diversity that was represented.

With regard to this clone: What it recognizes is unknown.

V shed 11 bases and J shed 5 bases, with 21 bases lying between them. Looked up from germline, CDR1 is SNHLY and CDR2 is FYNNEI. The CDR3 covers 15 residues. TCRdb's table, derived via immunoSEQ multiplex PCR, lists solely in-frame clones and lacks some. Here the sample spans some 1,400,000 clones, roughly 96% being singletons. The rearrangement joins TRBV2 to TRBJ2-2; D might be TRBD2 (5 bases). This receptor was identified in a man aged 30-40 years in good health. The sample comprised naive CD4+ T cells sorted from blood. Documented subset: CD45RA+ positively selected. CDR3 loop: CASRPGNRVTGELFF. The CDR3 coding sequence is TGTGCCTCCCGTCCGGGAAACCGAGTTACCGGGGAGCTGTTTTTT.